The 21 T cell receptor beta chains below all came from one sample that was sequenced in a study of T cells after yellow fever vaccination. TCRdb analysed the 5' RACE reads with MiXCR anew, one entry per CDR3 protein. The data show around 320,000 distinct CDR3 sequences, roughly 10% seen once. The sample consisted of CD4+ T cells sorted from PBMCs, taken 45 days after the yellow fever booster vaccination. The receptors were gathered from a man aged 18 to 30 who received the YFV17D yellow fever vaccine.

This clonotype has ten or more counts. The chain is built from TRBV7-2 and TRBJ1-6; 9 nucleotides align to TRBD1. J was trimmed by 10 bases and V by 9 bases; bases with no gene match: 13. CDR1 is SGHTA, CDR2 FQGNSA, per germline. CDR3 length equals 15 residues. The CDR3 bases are TGTGCCAGTGAGACTAAAGGGACAGGGCTCTCACCCCTCCACTTT. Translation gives CASETKGTGLSPLHF.

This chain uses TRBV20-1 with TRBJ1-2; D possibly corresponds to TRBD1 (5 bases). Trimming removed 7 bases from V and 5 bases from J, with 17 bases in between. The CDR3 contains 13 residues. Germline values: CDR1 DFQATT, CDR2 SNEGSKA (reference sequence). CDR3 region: CSVNDGTAYGYTF. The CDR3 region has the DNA TGCAGTGTAAATGATGGGACTGCGTATGGCTACACCTTC.

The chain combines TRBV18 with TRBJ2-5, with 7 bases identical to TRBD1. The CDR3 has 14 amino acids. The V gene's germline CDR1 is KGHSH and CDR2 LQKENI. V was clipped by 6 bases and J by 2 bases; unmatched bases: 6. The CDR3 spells CASSSPQGQETQYF. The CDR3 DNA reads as TGTGCCAGCTCTTCTCCACAGGGGCAAGAGACCCAGTACTTC.

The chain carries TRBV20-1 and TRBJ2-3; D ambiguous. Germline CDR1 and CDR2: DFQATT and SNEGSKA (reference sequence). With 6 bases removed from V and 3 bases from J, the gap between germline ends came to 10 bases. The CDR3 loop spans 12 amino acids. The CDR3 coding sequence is TGCAGTGCCCTTACCCGGACAGATACGCAGTATTTT. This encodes CSALTRTDTQYF.

The CDR3 loop reads CASSIDLSGGQETQYF. In DNA, the CDR3 is TGTGCCAGTAGTATAGATCTTAGCGGAGGGCAAGAGACCCAGTACTTC. This rearrangement joins TRBV19 to TRBJ2-5, with D perhaps matching TRBD2 (6 bases). Germline values: CDR1 LNHDA, CDR2 SQIVND (reference sequence). With 0 bases removed from V and 2 bases from J, the gap between germline ends came to 13 bases. This CDR3 has 16 residues.

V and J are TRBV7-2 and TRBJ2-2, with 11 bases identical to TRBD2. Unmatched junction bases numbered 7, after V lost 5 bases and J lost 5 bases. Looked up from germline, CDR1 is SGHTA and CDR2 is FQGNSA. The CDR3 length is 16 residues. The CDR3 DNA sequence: TGTGCCAGCAGCGTACTGCGACTAGCGGGGACCGGGGAGCTGTTTTTT. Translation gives CASSVLRLAGTGELFF. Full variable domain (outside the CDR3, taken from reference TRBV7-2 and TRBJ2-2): GAGVSQSPSNKVTEKGKDVELRCDPISGHTALYWYRQSLGQGLEFLIYFQGNSAPDKSGLPSDRFSAERTGGSVSTLTIQRTQQEDSAVYLCASSVLRLAGTGELFFGEGSRLTVL.

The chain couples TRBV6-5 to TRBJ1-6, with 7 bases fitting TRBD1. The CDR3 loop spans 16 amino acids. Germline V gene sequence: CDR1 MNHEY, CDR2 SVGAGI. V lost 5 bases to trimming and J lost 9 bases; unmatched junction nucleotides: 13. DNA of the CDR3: TGTGCCAGCAGTCACAAGGGGGCGATCCTGGTTTCACCCCTCCACTTT. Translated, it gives CASSHKGAILVSPLHF.

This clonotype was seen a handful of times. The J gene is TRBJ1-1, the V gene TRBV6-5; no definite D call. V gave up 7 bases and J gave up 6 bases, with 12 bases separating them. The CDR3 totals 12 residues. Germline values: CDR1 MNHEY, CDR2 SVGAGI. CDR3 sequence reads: CASKGGSPEAFF. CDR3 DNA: TGTGCCAGCAAGGGCGGGAGCCCTGAAGCTTTCTTT.

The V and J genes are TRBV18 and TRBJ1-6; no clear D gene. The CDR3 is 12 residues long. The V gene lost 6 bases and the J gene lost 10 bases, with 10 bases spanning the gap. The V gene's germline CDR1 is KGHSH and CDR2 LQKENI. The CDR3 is CASSQPGSPLHF. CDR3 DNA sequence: TGTGCCAGCTCGCAGCCAGGATCACCCCTCCACTTT. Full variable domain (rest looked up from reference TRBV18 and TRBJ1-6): NAGVMQNPRHLVRRRGQEARLRCSPMKGHSHVYWYRQLPEEGLKFMVYLQKENIIDESGMPKERFSAEFPKEGPSILRIQQVVRGDSAAYFCASSQPGSPLHFGNGTRLTVT.

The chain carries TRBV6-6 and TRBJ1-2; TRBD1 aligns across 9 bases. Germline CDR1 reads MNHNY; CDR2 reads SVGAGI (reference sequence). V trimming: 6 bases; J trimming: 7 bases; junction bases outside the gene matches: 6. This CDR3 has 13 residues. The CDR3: CASRHTGGAGYTF. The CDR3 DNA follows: TGTGCCAGCAGACATACAGGGGGCGCTGGCTACACCTTC.

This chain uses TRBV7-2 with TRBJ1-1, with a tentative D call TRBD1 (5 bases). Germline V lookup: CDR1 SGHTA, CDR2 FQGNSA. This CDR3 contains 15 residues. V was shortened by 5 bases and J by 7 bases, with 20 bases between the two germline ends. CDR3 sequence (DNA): TGTGCCAGCAGCACCCGCGGGGGGGGGACTATTGAAGCTTTCTTT. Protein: CASSTRGGGTIEAFF. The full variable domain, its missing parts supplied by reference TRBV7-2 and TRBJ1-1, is GAGVSQSPSNKVTEKGKDVELRCDPISGHTALYWYRQSLGQGLEFLIYFQGNSAPDKSGLPSDRFSAERTGGSVSTLTIQRTQQEDSAVYLCASSTRGGGTIEAFFGQGTRLTVV.

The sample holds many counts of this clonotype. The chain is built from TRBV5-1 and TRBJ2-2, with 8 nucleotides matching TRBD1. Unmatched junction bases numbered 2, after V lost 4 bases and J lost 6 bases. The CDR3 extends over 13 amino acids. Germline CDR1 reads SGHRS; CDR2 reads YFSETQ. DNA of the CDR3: TGCGCCAGCAGCGCACAGGGGGCCGGGGAGCTGTTTTTT. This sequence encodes CASSAQGAGELFF.

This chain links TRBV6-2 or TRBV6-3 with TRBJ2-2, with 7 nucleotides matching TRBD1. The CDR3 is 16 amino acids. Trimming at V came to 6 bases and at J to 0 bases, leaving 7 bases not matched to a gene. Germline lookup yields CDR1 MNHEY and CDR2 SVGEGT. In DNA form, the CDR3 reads TGTGCCAGCAGAGACACAGGGGCTCCGAACACCGGGGAGCTGTTTTTT. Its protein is CASRDTGAPNTGELFF.

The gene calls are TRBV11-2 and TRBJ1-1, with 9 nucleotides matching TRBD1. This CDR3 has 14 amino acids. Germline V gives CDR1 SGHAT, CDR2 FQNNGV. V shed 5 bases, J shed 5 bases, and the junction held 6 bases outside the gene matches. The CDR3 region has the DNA TGTGCCAGCAGCAGCACAGGGGGCTGGACTGAAGCTTTCTTT. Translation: CASSSTGGWTEAFF.

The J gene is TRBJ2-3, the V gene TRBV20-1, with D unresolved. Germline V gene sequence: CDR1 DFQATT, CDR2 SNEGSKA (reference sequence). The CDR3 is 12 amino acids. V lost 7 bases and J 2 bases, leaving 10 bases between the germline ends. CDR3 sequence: CSGLALTDTQYF. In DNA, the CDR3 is TGCAGTGGCTTGGCGCTCACAGATACGCAGTATTTT.

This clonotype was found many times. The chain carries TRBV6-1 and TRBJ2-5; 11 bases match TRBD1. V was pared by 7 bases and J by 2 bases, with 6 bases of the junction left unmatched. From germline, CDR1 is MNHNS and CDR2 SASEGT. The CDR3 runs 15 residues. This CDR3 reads CASTKGTGGQETQYF. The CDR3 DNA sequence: TGTGCCAGCACTAAAGGGACAGGGGGTCAAGAGACCCAGTACTTC.

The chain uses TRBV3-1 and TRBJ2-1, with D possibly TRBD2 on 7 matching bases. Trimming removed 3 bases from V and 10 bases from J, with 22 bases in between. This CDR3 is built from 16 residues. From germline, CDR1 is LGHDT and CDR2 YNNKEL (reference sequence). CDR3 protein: CASSQGGGARAKEQFF. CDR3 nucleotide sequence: TGTGCCAGCAGCCAGGGTGGGGGGGCCAGAGCTAAAGAGCAGTTCTTC.

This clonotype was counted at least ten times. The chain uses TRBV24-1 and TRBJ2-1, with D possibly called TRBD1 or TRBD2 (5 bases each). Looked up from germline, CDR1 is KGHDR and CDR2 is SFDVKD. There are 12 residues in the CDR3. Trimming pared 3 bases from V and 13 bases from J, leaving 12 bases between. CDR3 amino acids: CATSDGGGTQFF. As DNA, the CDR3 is TGTGCCACCAGTGATGGTGGGGGTACTCAGTTCTTC.

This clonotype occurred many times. CDR3 in DNA: TGTGCCAGCAGCTTAACGTTCGGGGGCGATACGCAGTATTTT. Amino acids: CASSLTFGGDTQYF. V gene TRBV7-2 combines with J gene TRBJ2-3; either TRBD1 or TRBD2 may supply D (6 bases each). This CDR3 is built from 14 residues. Germline V gene data show CDR1 as SGHTA and CDR2 as FQGNSA. V gave up 2 bases and J gave up 6 bases, with 12 bases separating them.

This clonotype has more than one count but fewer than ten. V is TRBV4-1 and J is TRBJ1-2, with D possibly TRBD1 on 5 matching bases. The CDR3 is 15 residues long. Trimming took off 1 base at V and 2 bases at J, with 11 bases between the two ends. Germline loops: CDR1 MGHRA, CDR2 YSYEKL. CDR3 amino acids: CASSQGYGANYGYTF. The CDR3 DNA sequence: TGCGCCAGCAGCCAAGGCTACGGGGCCAACTATGGCTACACCTTC.

This CDR3 reads CASSRYTGMNTEAFF. In DNA, the CDR3 is TGTGCCAGCAGTCGCTACACTGGGATGAACACTGAAGCTTTCTTT. V gene TRBV27 combines with J gene TRBJ1-1, with no clear D. The CDR3 length is 15 residues. Trimming stripped 5 bases from V and 0 bases from J, with 13 bases between. Per the germline V gene, CDR1 is MNHEY and CDR2 is SMNVEV (reference sequence).